This T cell receptor (beta chain) was sequenced for a study of T-cell reconstitution after alpha-beta-depleted transplantation in children. This clonotype appeared a few times. The CDR3 is made up of 12 amino acids. From germline, CDR1 is SEHNR and CDR2 FQNEAQ (reference sequence). V lost 5 bases, J lost 13 bases, and 17 bases lay in between. Construction of the TCRbeta library involved unique molecular identifiers. MiXCR was run by TCRdb on the PCR reads, yielding one entry per CDR3 protein. The sample yields about 610,000 distinct CDR3 sequences, about 10% seen once. V usage is TRBV7-9 and J usage is TRBJ1-2, with D possibly matching TRBD1 (5 bases). The source was PBMCs from the stem cell graft donor, collected from the stem cell graft. The sequence was collected from a human donor who donated a stem cell graft to a child with acute myeloid leukemia. The CDR3 protein is CASSPGGVSVTF. The CDR3 coding sequence is TGTGCCAGCAGCCCCGGGGGGGTTTCCGTCACCTTC. Full variable domain (outside the CDR3, taken from reference TRBV7-9 and TRBJ1-2): DTGVSQNPRHKITKRGQNVTFRCDPISEHNRLYWYRQTLGQGPEFLTYFQNEAQLEKSRLLSDRFSAERPKGSFSTLEIQRTEQGDSAMYLCASSPGGVSVTFGSGTRLTVV.